This T cell receptor (beta chain) was captured in a study of blood T cell repertoires in COVID-19. Overall study context: The cDNA or gDNA used as material had been derived from T cells, B-cell-depleted T cells, or PBMCs.

This CDR3 contains 14 residues. With V trimmed by 4 bases and J by 6 bases, 5 bases remained unmatched. CDR1 is SGHRS, CDR2 YFSETQ, per germline. Method: immunoSEQ multiplex PCR; TCRdb's copy keeps in-frame clones and lacks some. The repertoire holds about 310,000 clones, around nine tenths seen once, with roughly 1.3% in the top ten. The chain has TRBV5-1 and TRBJ2-1, with 9 bases aligning to TRBD1. The source of this sequence is a man between 65 and 85 years old with acute or convalescent COVID-19. Material: peripheral blood. This chain's CDR3 is CASSPRQGGNEQFF. DNA of the CDR3: TGCGCCAGCAGCCCTCGACAGGGGGGCAATGAGCAGTTCTTC.